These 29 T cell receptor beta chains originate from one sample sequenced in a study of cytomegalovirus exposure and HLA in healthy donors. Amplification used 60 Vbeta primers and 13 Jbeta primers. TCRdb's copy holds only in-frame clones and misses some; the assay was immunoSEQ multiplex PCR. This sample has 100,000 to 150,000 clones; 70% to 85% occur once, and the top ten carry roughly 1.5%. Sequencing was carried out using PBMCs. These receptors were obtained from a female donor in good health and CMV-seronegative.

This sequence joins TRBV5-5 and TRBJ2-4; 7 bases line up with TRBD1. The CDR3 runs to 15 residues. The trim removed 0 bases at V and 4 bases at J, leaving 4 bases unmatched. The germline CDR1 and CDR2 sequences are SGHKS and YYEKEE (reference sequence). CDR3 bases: TGTGCCAGCAGCTTGGAGGGGACAGAGAAAAACATTCAGTACTTC. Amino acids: CASSLEGTEKNIQYF.

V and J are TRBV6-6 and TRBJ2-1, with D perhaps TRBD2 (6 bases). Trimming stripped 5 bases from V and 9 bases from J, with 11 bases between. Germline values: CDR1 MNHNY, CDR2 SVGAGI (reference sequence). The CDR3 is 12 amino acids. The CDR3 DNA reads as TGTGCCAGCAGTCCGGCGGGGAGTGAGCAGTTCTTC. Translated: CASSPAGSEQFF.

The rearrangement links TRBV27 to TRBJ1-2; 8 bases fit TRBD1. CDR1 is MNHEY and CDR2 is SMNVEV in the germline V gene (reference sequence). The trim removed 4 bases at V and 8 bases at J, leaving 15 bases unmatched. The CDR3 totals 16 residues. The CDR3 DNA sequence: TGTGCCAGCAGTTCGGGACAGGTTAACGGGTTGTACGGCTACACCTTC. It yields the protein CASSSGQVNGLYGYTF.

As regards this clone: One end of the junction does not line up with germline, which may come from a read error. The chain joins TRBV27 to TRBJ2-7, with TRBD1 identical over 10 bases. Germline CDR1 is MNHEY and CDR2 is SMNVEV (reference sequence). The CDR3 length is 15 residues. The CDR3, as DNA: TGTGCCGGCAGTTTATCAGGGACAGGGGTCTACGAGCAGTACTTC. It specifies CAGSLSGTGVYEQYF.

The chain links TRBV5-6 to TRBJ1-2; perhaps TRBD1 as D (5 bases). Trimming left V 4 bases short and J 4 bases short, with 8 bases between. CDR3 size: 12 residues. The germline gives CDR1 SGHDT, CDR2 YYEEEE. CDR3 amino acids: CASSQGPYGYTF. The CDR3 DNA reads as TGTGCCAGCAGCCAGGGTCCCTATGGCTACACCTTC.

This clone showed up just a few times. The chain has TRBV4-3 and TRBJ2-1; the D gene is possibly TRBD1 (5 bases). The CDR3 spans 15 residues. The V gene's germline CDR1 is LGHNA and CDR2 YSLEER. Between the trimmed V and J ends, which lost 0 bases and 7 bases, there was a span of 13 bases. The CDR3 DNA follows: TGCGCCAGCAGCCAAGACAGGGTAATTAAGAATGAGCAGTTCTTC. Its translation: CASSQDRVIKNEQFF.

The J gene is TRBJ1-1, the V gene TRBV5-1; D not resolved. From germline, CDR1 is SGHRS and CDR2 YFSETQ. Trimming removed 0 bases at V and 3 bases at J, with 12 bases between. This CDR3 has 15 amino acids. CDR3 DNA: TGCGCCAGCAGCTTGGGGGTAGGGAGGGACACTGAAGCTTTCTTT. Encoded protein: CASSLGVGRDTEAFF.

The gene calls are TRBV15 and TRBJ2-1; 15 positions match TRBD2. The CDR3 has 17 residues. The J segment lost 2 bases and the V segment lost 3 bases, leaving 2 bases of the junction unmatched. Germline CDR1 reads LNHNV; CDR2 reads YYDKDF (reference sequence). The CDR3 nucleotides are TGTGCCACCAGCAGTGGACTAGCGGGAGGGGCCTACAATGAGCAGTTCTTC. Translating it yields CATSSGLAGGAYNEQFF.

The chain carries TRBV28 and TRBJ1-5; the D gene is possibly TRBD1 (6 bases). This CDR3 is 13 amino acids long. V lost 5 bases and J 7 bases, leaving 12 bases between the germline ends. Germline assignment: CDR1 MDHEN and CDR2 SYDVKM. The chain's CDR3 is CASSPGAGQPQHF. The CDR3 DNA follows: TGTGCCAGCAGTCCAGGGGCGGGCCAGCCCCAGCATTTT.

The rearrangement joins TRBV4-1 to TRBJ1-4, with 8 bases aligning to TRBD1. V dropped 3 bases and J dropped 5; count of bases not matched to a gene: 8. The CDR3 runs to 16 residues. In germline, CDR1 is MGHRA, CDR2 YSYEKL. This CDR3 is CASSQDRARGNEKLFF. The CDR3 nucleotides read TGCGCCAGCAGCCAGGACAGGGCCCGGGGGAATGAAAAACTGTTTTTT.

The CDR3 spells CASSHREESSYEQYF. The CDR3, as DNA: TGCGCCAGCAGTCACCGAGAAGAGAGCTCCTACGAGCAGTACTTC. This chain connects TRBV23-1 to TRBJ2-7; no clear D gene. TRBV23-1 carries the ORF label, with uncertain function. V lost 3 bases and J lost 0, with 12 bases in between. The CDR3 loop spans 15 amino acids.

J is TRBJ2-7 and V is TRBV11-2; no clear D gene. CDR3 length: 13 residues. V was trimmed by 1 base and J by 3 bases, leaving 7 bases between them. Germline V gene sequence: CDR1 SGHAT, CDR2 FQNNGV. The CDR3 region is CASSLARGYEQYF. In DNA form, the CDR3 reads TGTGCCAGCAGCTTAGCCCGCGGCTACGAGCAGTACTTC.

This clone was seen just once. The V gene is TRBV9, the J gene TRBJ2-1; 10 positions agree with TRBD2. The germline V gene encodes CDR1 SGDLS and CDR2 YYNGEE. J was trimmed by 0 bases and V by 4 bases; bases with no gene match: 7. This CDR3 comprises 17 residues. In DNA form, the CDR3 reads TGTGCCAGCAGCCCCCATAGCGGGAGGAGCTCCTACAATGAGCAGTTCTTC. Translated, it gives CASSPHSGRSSYNEQFF.

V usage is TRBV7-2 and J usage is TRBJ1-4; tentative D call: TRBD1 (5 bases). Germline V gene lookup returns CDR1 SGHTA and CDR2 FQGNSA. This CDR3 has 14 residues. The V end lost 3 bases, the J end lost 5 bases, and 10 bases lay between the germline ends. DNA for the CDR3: TGTGCCAGCAGCTTGGGGCCAGGGAATGAAAAACTGTTTTTT. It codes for CASSLGPGNEKLFF.

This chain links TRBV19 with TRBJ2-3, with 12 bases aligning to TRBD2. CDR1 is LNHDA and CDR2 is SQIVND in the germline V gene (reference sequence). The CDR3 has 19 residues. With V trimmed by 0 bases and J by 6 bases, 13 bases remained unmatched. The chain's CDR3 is CASSIDPRTSGITPDTQYF. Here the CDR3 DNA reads TGTGCCAGTAGTATAGATCCCCGGACTAGCGGGATTACCCCCGATACGCAGTATTTT.

The DNA for the CDR3 is TGTGCCAGCAGTGGGATCAGTAGCTCACTCGAGCAGTACTTC. Protein product: CASSGISSSLEQYF. V usage is TRBV2 and J usage is TRBJ2-7; D is undetermined. Trimming cost V 4 bases and J 6 bases, with 16 bases left between them. CDR1 and CDR2 from the germline V gene are SNHLY and FYNNEI. The CDR3 contains 14 residues.

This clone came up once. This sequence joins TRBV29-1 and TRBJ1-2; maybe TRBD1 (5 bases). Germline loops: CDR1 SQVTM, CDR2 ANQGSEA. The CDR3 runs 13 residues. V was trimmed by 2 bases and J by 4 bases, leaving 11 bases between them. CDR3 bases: TGCAGCGTTGAACTGCAGGGAAGCTATGGCTACACCTTC. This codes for CSVELQGSYGYTF. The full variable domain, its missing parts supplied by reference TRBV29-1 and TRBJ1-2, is SAVISQKPSRDICQRGTSLTIQCQVDSQVTMMFWYRQQPGQSLTLIATANQGSEATYESGFVIDKFPISRPNLTFSTLTVSNMSPEDSSIYLCSVELQGSYGYTFGSGTRLTVV.

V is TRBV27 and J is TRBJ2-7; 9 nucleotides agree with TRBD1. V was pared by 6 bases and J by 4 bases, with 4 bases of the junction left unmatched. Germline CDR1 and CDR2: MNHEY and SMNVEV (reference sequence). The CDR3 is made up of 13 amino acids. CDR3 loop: CASSRGQGYEQYF. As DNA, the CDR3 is TGTGCCAGCAGCCGAGGACAGGGGTACGAGCAGTACTTC.

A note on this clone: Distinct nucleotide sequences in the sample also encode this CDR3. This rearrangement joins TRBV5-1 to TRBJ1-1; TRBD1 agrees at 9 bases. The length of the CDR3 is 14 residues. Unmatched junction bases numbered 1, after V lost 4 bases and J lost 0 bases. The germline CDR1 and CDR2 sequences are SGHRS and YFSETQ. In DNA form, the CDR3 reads TGCGCCAGCAGCAGGACAGGGGTGAACACTGAAGCTTTCTTT. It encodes CASSRTGVNTEAFF. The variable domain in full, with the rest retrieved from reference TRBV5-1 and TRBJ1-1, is KAGVTQTPRYLIKTRGQQVTLSCSPISGHRSVSWYQQTPGQGLQFLFEYFSETQRNKGNFPGRFSGRQFSNSRSEMNVSTLELGDSALYLCASSRTGVNTEAFFGQGTRLTVV.

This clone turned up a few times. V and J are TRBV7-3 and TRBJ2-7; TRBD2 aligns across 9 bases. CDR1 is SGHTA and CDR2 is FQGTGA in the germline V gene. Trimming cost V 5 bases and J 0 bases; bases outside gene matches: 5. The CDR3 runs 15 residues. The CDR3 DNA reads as TGTGCCAGCAGCGTTAGCGGGGGAAGCTCCTACGAGCAGTACTTC. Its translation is CASSVSGGSSYEQYF.

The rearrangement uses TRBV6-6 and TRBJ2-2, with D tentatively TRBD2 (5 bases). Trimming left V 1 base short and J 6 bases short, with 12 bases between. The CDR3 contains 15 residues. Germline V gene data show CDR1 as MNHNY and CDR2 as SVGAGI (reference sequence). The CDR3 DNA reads TGTGCCAGCAGTTACTTCCTAGACGGGGCCGGGGAGCTGTTTTTT. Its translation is CASSYFLDGAGELFF.

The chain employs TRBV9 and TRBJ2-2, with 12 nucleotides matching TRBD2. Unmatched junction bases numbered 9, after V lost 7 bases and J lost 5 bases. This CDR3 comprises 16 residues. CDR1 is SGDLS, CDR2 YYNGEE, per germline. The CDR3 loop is CASQVLAGGSTGELFF. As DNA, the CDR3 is TGTGCCAGCCAGGTACTAGCGGGAGGATCAACCGGGGAGCTGTTTTTT.

The CDR3 nucleotides read TGTGCCAGCAGCTTAGCTTGGCAGGGAAACATTCAGTACTTC. It specifies CASSLAWQGNIQYF. The chain has TRBV7-2 and TRBJ2-4; D perhaps matches TRBD1 (5 bases). V dropped 0 bases and J dropped 6 bases, with 9 bases sitting between them. Germline V gene lookup returns CDR1 SGHTA and CDR2 FQGNSA. This CDR3 contains 14 residues.

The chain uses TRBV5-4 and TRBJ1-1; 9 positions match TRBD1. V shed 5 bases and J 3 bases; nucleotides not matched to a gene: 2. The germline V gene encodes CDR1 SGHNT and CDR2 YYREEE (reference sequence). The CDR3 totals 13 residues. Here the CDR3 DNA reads TGTGCCAGCAGTCGGACAGGGGACACTGAAGCTTTCTTT. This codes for CASSRTGDTEAFF.

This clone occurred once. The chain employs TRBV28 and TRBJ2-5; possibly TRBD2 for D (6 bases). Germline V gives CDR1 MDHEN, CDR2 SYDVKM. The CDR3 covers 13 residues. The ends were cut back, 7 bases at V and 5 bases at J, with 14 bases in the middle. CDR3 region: CASTLGTPETQYF. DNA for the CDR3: TGTGCCAGCACCCTCGGGACTCCTGAGACCCAGTACTTC.

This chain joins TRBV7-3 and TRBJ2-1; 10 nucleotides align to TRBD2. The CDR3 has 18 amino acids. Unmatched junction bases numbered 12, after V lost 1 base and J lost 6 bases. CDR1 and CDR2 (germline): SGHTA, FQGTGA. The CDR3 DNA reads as TGTGCCAGCAGCTTAAGTTCTAGCGGGAGTTGGGGGGGCAATGAGCAGTTCTTC. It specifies CASSLSSSGSWGGNEQFF.

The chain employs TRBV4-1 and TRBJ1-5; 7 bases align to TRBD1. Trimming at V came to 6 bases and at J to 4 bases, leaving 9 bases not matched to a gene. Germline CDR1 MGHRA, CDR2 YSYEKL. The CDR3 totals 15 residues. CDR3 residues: CASSHDRVNNQPQHF. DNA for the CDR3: TGCGCCAGCAGTCACGACAGGGTGAATAATCAGCCCCAGCATTTT.

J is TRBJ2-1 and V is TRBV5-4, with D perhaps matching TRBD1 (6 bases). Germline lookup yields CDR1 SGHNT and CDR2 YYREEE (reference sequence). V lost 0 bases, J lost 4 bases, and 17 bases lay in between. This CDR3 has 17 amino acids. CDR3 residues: CASSLGGLRSPYNEQFF. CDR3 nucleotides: TGTGCCAGCAGCTTGGGGGGGCTCCGGAGCCCTTACAATGAGCAGTTCTTC.

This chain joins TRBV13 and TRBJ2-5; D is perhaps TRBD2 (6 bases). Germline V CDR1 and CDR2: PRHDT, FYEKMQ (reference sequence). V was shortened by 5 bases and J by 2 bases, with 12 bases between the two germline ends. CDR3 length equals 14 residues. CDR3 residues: CASSRTGGQETQYF. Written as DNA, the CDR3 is TGTGCCAGCAGCCGCACCGGGGGTCAAGAGACCCAGTACTTC.